The entry below gives a single T cell receptor (beta chain) sequence along with its context. In germline, CDR1 is SNHLY, CDR2 FYNNEI. This CDR3 spans 14 amino acids. J lost 3 bases, V lost 8 bases, and 7 bases had no gene match. The data stem from a study of blood T cell repertoires in COVID-19. Turning to the study itself: Acute-phase and convalescent COVID-19 samples originated in the United States, Italy and Spain.

Source study methods: Quantification of nucleated cells was approximated via reference gene primer amplification. TCRdb's copy holds only in-frame clones and misses some; the assay was immunoSEQ multiplex PCR. V and J calls plus clone size are reproduced from that table; the DNA served to infer D and trimming. The data contain about 190,000 clones, 84% of them singletons. Participants' own reports of clinical history determined their cohort assignment. Recovered status applied to Cohort 3 donors who had two consecutive negative PCRs. It also applied to those with clearance or with symptom resolution.

Sequencing was performed on PBMCs or T cells enriched from blood (not recorded which). This TCR came from a woman aged 30 to 39 who had recovered from COVID-19. The chain links TRBV2 to TRBJ1-5, with TRBD1 identical over 7 bases. The CDR3 here is CASGWDSFNQPQHF. In DNA form, the CDR3 reads TGTGCCAGCGGCTGGGACAGCTTCAATCAGCCCCAGCATTTT. The complete variable domain, with remaining parts taken from reference TRBV2 and TRBJ1-5, reads EPEVTQTPSHQVTQMGQEVILRCVPISNHLYFYWYRQILGQKVEFLVSFYNNEISEKSEIFDDQFSVERPDGSNFTLKIRSTKLEDSAMYFCASGWDSFNQPQHFGDGTRLSIL.